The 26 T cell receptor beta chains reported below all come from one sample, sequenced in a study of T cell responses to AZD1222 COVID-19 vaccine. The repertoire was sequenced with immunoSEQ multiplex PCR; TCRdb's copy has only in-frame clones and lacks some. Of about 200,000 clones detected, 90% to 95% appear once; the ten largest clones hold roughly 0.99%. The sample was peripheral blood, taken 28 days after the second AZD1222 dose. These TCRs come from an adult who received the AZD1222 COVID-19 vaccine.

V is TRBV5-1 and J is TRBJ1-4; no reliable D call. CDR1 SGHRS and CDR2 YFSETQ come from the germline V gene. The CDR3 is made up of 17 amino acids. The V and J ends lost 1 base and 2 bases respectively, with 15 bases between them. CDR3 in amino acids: CASSLNPSRSTNEKLFF. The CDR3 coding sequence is TGCGCCAGCAGCTTGAATCCGTCCCGGAGCACTAATGAAAAACTGTTTTTT.

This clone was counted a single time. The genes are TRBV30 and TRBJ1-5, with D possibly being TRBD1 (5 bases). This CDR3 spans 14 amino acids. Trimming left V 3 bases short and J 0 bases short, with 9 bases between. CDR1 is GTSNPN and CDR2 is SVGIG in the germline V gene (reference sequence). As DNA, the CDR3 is TGTGCCTGGAGCGAGGGGACTAGCAATCAGCCCCAGCATTTT. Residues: CAWSEGTSNQPQHF. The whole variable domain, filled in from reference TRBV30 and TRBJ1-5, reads SQTIHQWPATLVQPVGSPLSLECTVEGTSNPNLYWYRQAAGRGLQLLFYSVGIGQISSEVPQNLSASRPQDRQFILSSKKLLLSDSGFYLCAWSEGTSNQPQHFGDGTRLSIL.

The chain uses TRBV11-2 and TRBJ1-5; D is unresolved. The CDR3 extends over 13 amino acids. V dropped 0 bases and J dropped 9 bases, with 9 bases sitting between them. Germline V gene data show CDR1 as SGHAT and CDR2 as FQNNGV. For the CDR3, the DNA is TGTGCCAGCAGCTTAGATCTTACCCGGCCCCAGCATTTT. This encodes CASSLDLTRPQHF.

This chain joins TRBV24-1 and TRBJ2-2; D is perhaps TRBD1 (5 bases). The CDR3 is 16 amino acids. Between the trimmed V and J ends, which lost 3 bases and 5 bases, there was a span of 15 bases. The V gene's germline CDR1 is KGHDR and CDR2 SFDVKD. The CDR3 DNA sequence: TGTGCCACCAGTGATCTCACTCACCCAGGGACCGGGGAGCTGTTTTTT. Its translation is CATSDLTHPGTGELFF.

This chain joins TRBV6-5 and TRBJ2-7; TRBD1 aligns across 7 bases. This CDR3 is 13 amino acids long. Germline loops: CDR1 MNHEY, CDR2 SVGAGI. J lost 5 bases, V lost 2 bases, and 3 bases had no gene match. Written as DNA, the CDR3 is TGTGCCAGCAGTTACGGGCAGGGGGACGAGCAGTACTTC. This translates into CASSYGQGDEQYF.

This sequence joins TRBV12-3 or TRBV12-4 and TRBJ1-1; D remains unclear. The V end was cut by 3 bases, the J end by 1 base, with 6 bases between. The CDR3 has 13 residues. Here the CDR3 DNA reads TGTGCCAGCAGTTTGTACCGGAACACTGAAGCTTTCTTT. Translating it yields CASSLYRNTEAFF.

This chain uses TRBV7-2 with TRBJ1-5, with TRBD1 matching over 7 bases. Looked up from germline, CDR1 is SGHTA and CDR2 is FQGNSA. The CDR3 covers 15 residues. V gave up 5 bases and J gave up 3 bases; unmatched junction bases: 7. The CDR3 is CASSAQTGSNQPQHF. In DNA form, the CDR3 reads TGTGCCAGCAGCGCCCAGACAGGGTCCAATCAGCCCCAGCATTTT.

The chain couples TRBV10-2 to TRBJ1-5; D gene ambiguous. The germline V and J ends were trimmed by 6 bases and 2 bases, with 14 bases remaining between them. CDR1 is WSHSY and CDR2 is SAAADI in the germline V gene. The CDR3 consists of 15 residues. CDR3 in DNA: TGCGCCAGCAGGGCGGATCTCCCGGGCAATCAGCCCCAGCATTTT. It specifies CASRADLPGNQPQHF.

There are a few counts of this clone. The CDR3: CASSPVGGIHNSPLHF. The CDR3 DNA reads TGTGCCAGCAGCCCCGTAGGGGGGATCCATAATTCACCCCTCCACTTT. The J gene is TRBJ1-6, the V gene TRBV3-1 (or the pseudogene TRBV3-2); possible D gene TRBD1, 6 bases. Germline V gene lookup returns CDR1 LGHDT and CDR2 YNNKEL (reference sequence). The CDR3 has 16 amino acids. V lost 4 bases, J lost 5 bases, and 15 bases lay in between.

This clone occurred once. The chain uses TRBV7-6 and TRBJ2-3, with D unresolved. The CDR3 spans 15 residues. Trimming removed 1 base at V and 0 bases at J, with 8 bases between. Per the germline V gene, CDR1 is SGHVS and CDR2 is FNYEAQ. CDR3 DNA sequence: TGTGCCAGCAGCTTAGTCACTGGTAGCACAGATACGCAGTATTTT. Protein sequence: CASSLVTGSTDTQYF. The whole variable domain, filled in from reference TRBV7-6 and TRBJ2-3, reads GAGVSQSPRYKVTKRGQDVALRCDPISGHVSLYWYRQALGQGPEFLTYFNYEAQQDKSGLPNDRFSAERPEGSISTLTIQRTEQRDSAMYRCASSLVTGSTDTQYFGPGTRLTVL.

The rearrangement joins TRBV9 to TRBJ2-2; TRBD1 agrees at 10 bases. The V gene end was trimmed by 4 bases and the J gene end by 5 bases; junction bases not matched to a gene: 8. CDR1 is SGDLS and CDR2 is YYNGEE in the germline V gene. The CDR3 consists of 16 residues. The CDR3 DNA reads TGTGCCAGCAGCATCCGGGACAGGGGTTTTACCGGGGAGCTGTTTTTT. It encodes CASSIRDRGFTGELFF.

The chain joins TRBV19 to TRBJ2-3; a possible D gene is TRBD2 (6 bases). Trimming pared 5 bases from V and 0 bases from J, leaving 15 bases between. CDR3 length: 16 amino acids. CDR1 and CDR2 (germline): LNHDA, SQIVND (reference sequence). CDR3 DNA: TGTGCCAGTAGTCAACCGGGACTGGGAAGCACAGATACGCAGTATTTT. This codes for CASSQPGLGSTDTQYF.

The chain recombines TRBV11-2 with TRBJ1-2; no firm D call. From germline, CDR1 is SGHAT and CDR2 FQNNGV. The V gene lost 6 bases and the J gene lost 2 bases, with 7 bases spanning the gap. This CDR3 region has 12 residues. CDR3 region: CASSRENYGYTF. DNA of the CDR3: TGTGCCAGCAGTAGGGAGAACTATGGCTACACCTTC.

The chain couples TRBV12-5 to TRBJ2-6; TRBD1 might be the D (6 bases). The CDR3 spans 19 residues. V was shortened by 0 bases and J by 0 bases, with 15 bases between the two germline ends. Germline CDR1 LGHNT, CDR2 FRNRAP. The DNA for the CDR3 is TGTGCTAGTGGTTTGGTACTCGGACAGCACTTCTCTGGGGCCAACGTCCTGACTTTC. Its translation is CASGLVLGQHFSGANVLTF.

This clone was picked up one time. CDR3 DNA: TGTGCCAGCAGTATAACCCAGCGGGGGAGCAGCACAGATACGCAGTATTTT. As protein: CASSITQRGSSTDTQYF. This chain uses TRBV28 with TRBJ2-3; 8 positions agree with TRBD2. Germline values: CDR1 MDHEN, CDR2 SYDVKM. V lost 5 bases to trimming and J lost 0 bases; unmatched junction nucleotides: 10. The CDR3 has 17 residues.

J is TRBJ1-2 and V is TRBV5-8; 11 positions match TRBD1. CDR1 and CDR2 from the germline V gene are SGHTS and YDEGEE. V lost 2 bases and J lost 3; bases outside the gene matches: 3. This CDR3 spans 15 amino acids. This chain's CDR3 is CASSFGQGAYYGYTF. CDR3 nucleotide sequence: TGTGCCAGCAGCTTTGGACAGGGGGCGTACTATGGCTACACCTTC.

CDR3 in amino acids: CASSLGQGRYGDEQYF. CDR3 in DNA: TGCGCCAGCAGCTTGGGACAGGGGCGATATGGGGACGAGCAGTACTTC. The chain joins TRBV5-1 to TRBJ2-7; 8 nucleotides line up with TRBD1. V lost 0 bases to trimming and J lost 5 bases; unmatched junction nucleotides: 10. The germline gives CDR1 SGHRS, CDR2 YFSETQ. The CDR3 is 16 residues long.

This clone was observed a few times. The CDR3 coding sequence is TGTGCCAGCAGCTTAGTAGGGGGGGGGCCTGTTGAAGCTTTCTTT. Protein sequence: CASSLVGGGPVEAFF. V usage is TRBV7-6 and J usage is TRBJ1-1, with D tentatively TRBD1 (6 bases). The length of the CDR3 is 15 residues. Trimming took 1 base from V and 7 from J, leaving 16 bases between them. Germline loops: CDR1 SGHVS, CDR2 FNYEAQ.

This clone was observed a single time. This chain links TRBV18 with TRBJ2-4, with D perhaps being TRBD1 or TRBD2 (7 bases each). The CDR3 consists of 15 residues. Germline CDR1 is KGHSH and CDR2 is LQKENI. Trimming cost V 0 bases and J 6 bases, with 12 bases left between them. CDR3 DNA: TGTGCCAGCTCACCACCACAGGGGAGGGGAAACATTCAGTACTTC. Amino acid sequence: CASSPPQGRGNIQYF.

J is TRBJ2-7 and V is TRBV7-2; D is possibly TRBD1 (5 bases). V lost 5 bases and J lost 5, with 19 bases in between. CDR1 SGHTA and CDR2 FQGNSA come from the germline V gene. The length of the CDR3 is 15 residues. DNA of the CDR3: TGTGCCAGCAGCCGGACCGTCAGGGTGGCTAACGAGCAGTACTTC. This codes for CASSRTVRVANEQYF.

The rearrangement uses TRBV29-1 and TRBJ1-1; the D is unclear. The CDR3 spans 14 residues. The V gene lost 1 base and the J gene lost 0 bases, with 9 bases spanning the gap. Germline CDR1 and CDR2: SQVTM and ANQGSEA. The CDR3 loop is CSVEGPWMNTEAFF. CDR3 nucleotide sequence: TGCAGCGTTGAAGGACCGTGGATGAACACTGAAGCTTTCTTT.

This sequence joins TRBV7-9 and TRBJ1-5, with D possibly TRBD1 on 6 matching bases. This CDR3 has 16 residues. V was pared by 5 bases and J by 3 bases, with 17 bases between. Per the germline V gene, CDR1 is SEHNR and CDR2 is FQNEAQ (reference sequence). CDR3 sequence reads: CASSGPGELHNQPQHF. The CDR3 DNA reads TGTGCCAGCAGCGGTCCAGGGGAGCTCCACAATCAGCCCCAGCATTTT.

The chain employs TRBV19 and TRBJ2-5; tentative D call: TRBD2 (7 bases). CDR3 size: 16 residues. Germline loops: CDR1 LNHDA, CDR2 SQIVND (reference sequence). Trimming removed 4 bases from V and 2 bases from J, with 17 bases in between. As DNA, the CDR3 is TGTGCCAGTAGTAGGGGGGGGGCAGGCCCACAAGAGACCCAGTACTTC. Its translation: CASSRGGAGPQETQYF.

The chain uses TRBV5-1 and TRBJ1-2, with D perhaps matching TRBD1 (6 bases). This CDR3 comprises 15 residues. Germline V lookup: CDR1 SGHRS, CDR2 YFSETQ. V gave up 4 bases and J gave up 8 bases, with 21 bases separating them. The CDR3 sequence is CASSPREGVVQGYTF. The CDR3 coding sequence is TGCGCCAGCAGCCCGAGGGAGGGGGTCGTACAGGGCTACACCTTC.

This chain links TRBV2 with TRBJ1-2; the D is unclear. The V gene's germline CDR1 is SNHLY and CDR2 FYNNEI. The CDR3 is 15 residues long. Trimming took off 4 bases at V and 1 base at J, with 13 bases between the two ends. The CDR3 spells CASSVWSPGNYGYTF. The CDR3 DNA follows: TGTGCCAGCAGTGTTTGGAGTCCGGGTAACTATGGCTACACCTTC.

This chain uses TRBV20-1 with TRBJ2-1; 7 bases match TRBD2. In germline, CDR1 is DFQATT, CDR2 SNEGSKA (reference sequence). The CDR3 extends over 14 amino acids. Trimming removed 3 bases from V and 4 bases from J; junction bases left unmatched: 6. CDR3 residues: CSASSSGLYNEQFF. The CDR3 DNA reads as TGCAGTGCTAGTTCTAGCGGACTATACAATGAGCAGTTCTTC.